The subject of this entry is one TCR beta chain. These data originate in a study of blood T cell repertoires in COVID-19. V lost 6 bases and J lost 6; bases outside the gene matches: 11. The CDR3 length is 15 residues. Germline V CDR1 and CDR2: MNHEY, SMNVEV (reference sequence). Repertoires were generated with immunoSEQ multiplex PCR, while TCRdb's copy carries only in-frame clones and drops some. The table includes some 140,000 clones, around 89% detected once. The receptor was isolated from a man aged 45-65 years with active or convalescent COVID-19. Sequenced sample: peripheral blood. The rearrangement links TRBV27 to TRBJ1-2; TRBD1 matches at 9 bases. The chain's CDR3 is CASRATGTGFHGYTF. The DNA of the CDR3 is TGTGCCAGCAGAGCCACCGGGACAGGGTTCCATGGCTACACCTTC.